A selection of T cell receptor beta chains follows, all from one sample in a study of cytomegalovirus exposure and HLA in healthy donors. Here immunoSEQ multiplex PCR was the method, and the copy in TCRdb shows in-frame clones only, minus some. Here the sample spans 100,000 to 150,000 clones, 60% to 85% being singletons. The source material was PBMCs. All receptors come from a woman aged 18-29 years in good health and CMV-seronegative. Each CDR3 is given with its conserved first and last residue. A D gene is named only where the DNA matches it firmly. Expanded clones get a size class; other rows say once, few or many, or leave the size out.

.	TRBV9	TRBD1	TRBJ1-6	CASSVNPGQGLGSPLHF	TGTGCCAGCAGCGTAAATCCGGGACAGGGCCTTGGGTCACCCCTCCACTTT
.	TRBV29-1	TRBD2	TRBJ2-5	CSVEGVAGGPREETQYF	TGCAGCGTTGAGGGGGTCGCGGGAGGGCCGAGGGAAGAGACCCAGTACTTC
few	TRBV5-1	TRBD2	TRBJ2-7	CASSSSTSGSTTSSYEQYF	TGCGCCAGCAGCTCTTCGACTAGCGGGAGTACCACAAGCTCCTACGAGCAGTACTTC
.	TRBV25-1	TRBD1	TRBJ2-5	CASTDRGRGETQYF	TGTGCCAGCACCGACAGGGGGCGCGGAGAGACCCAGTACTTC
.	TRBV14	.	TRBJ2-5	CASSQVSETQYF	TGTGCCAGCAGCCAAGTCTCGGAGACCCAGTACTTC
.	TRBV5-1	TRBD1	TRBJ2-5	CASSLMTGDSKETQYF	TGCGCCAGCAGCTTGATGACAGGGGATTCTAAAGAGACCCAGTACTTC
few	TRBV7-9	.	TRBJ1-1	CASSASRLRNTEAFF	TGTGCCAGCAGCGCATCGCGGCTGAGGAACACTGAAGCTTTCTTT
.	TRBV7-6	TRBD1	TRBJ2-5	CASRADRGRIQTQYF	TGTGCCAGCAGGGCTGACAGGGGGCGCATACAGACCCAGTACTTC
few	TRBV6-4	TRBD1	TRBJ2-7	CASSAGTGVDEQYF	TGTGCCAGCAGTGCCGGGACAGGGGTCGACGAGCAGTACTTC
.	TRBV2	TRBD1	TRBJ2-3	CASDRGSDTQYF	TGTGCCAGCGACAGGGGATCAGATACGCAGTATTTT
.	TRBV29-1	TRBD1	TRBJ1-2	CSVGQGDYGYTF	TGCAGCGTCGGACAGGGGGACTATGGCTACACCTTC
.	TRBV11-1	.	TRBJ1-2	CASSLAGDRSYGYTF	TGTGCCAGCAGCTTAGCGGGTGACAGATCCTATGGCTACACCTTC
.	TRBV5-1	TRBD2	TRBJ2-5	CASSLLAGETQYF	TGCGCCAGCAGCTTACTAGCGGGGGAGACCCAGTACTTC
.	TRBV11-3	.	TRBJ2-2	CASSTDYLTGELFF	TGTGCCAGCAGCACCGACTATCTCACGGGGGAGCTGTTTTTT
few	TRBV6-1	TRBD1	TRBJ1-5	CDTPGQFEGNQPQHF	TGTGACACACCGGGACAGTTCGAGGGCAATCAGCCCCAGCATTTT
.	TRBV6-1	.	TRBJ2-1	CASSEAGQYNEQFF	TGTGCCAGCAGTGAAGCGGGGCAGTACAATGAGCAGTTCTTC
.	TRBV27	TRBD2	TRBJ2-1	CATWGGNEQFF	TGTGCCACCTGGGGGGGCAATGAGCAGTTCTTC
.	TRBV28	TRBD2	TRBJ2-1	CASSSLSGGPYNEQFF	TGTGCCAGCAGTTCCCTTTCGGGAGGGCCTTACAATGAGCAGTTCTTC
few	TRBV2	TRBD1	TRBJ2-1	CASRIQGAVLDEQFF	TGTGCCAGCCGGATCCAGGGGGCGGTCTTGGATGAGCAGTTCTTC
.	TRBV19	.	TRBJ1-5	CASSKSRDYSNQPQHF	TGTGCCAGTAGTAAGAGCAGGGACTATAGCAATCAGCCCCAGCATTTT
.	TRBV2	TRBD1	TRBJ2-3	CASRRDRGRGIPDTQYF	TGTGCCAGCAGGAGGGACAGGGGTCGAGGGATACCGGATACGCAGTATTTT
.	TRBV5-8	.	TRBJ1-3	CASKRGYSGNTIYF	TGTGCCAGCAAGCGGGGGTACTCTGGAAACACCATATATTTT
.	TRBV6-5	.	TRBJ2-7	CASRRSLEYEQYF	TGTGCCAGCAGACGATCTCTAGAATACGAGCAGTACTTC
once	TRBV27	.	TRBJ1-1	CASSMDSTRGINTEAFF	TGTGCCAGCAGCATGGACTCGACAAGGGGGATAAACACTGAAGCTTTCTTT